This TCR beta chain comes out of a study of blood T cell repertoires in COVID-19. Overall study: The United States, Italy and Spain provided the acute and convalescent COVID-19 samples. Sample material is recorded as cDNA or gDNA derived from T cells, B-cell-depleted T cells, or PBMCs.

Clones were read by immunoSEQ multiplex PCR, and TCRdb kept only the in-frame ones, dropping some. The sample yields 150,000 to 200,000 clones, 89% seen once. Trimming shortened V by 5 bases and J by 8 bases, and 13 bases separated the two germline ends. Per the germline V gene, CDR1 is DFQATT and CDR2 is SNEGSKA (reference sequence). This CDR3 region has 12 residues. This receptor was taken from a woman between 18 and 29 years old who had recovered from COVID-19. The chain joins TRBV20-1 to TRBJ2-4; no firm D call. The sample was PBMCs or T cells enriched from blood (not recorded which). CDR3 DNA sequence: TGCAGTGCTTGTGTCCCTCCGGACATTCAGTACTTC. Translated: CSACVPPDIQYF.